The 8 T cell receptor beta chains in this list originate from one sample, sequenced in a study of T cell responses to AZD1222 COVID-19 vaccine. TCRdb's table, derived via immunoSEQ multiplex PCR, lists solely in-frame clones and lacks some. The sample yields 150,000 to 180,000 clones, around 89% seen once. Source: peripheral blood, taken on day 0 of AZD1222 vaccination. These receptor sequences come from an adult in good health.

The chain uses TRBV6-5 and TRBJ1-6; unclear D gene. Germline-derived CDR1 and CDR2 are MNHEY and SVGAGI. V gave up 2 bases and J gave up 10 bases, with 12 bases separating them. The CDR3 is 14 residues long. CDR3 coding DNA: TGTGCCAGCAGTTACCGACAATTAGAGTCACCCCTCCACTTT. Translation: CASSYRQLESPLHF.

This chain joins TRBV7-7 and TRBJ1-1; D remains ambiguous. With 1 base removed from V and 0 bases from J, the gap between germline ends came to 3 bases. Germline V lookup: CDR1 SSHAT, CDR2 FNYEAQ (reference sequence). The CDR3 sequence is 13 residues long. CDR3 DNA sequence: TGTGCCAGCAGCTTAGGAATGAACACTGAAGCTTTCTTT. Residues: CASSLGMNTEAFF.

The chain has TRBV11-2 and TRBJ2-7; 9 positions match TRBD1. CDR1 is SGHAT and CDR2 is FQNNGV in the germline V gene. This CDR3 has 14 amino acids. J gave up 2 bases and V 6 bases, and 5 bases lay outside the gene matches. In nucleotides, the CDR3 is TGTGCCAGCAGACCGGGACAGGGCACCTACGAGCAGTACTTC. Amino acid sequence: CASRPGQGTYEQYF.

The chain links TRBV5-5 to TRBJ1-4, with unresolved D. Germline V lookup: CDR1 SGHKS, CDR2 YYEKEE (reference sequence). Trimming shortened V by 0 bases and J by 5 bases, and 11 bases separated the two germline ends. The CDR3 has 15 residues. DNA for the CDR3: TGTGCCAGCAGCTTGGAGTGGCTAGCGAATGAAAAACTGTTTTTT. Protein: CASSLEWLANEKLFF.

The chain couples TRBV6-5 to TRBJ2-7, with D perhaps given as TRBD1 or TRBD2 (5 bases each). V gave up 7 bases and J gave up 0 bases, with 10 bases separating them. The CDR3 consists of 13 residues. Per germline, CDR1 MNHEY and CDR2 SVGAGI. The CDR3 DNA follows: TGTGCCAGCAATCCAGGGAGCTCCTACGAGCAGTACTTC. This sequence encodes CASNPGSSYEQYF.

The table lists this clone with a count of one. The genes are TRBV7-2 and TRBJ2-5, with a weak D call TRBD2 (5 bases). V shed 7 bases and J shed 5 bases, with 14 bases lying between them. Germline CDR1 reads SGHTA; CDR2 reads FQGNSA. CDR3 length equals 13 residues. The CDR3 spells CASTFGVGETQYF. Written as DNA, the CDR3 is TGTGCCAGCACCTTCGGGGTCGGGGAGACCCAGTACTTC.

The chain is built from TRBV18 and TRBJ2-7, with D perhaps matching TRBD2 (7 bases). Per the germline V gene, CDR1 is KGHSH and CDR2 is LQKENI. V was pared by 3 bases and J by 7 bases, with 16 bases between. The CDR3 consists of 14 residues. CDR3: CASSPYTGRGEQYF. The CDR3 DNA follows: TGTGCCAGCTCACCGTACACGGGGAGGGGGGAGCAGTACTTC.

The chain carries TRBV6-4 and TRBJ1-2; a possible D gene is TRBD1 (5 bases). Germline CDR1 is MRHNA and CDR2 is SNTAGT. CDR3 length: 14 residues. The V and J ends lost 8 bases and 4 bases respectively, with 17 bases between them. The CDR3 here is CASRPAGTPYGYTF. CDR3 DNA sequence: TGTGCCAGCCGACCGGCGGGGACCCCCTATGGCTACACCTTC.